These 25 T cell receptor beta chains share one sample of origin, sequenced in a study of blood T cell repertoires in COVID-19 (dated by TCRdb to 2020 to 2021). The library was obtained by the immunoSEQ multiplex PCR assay. TCRdb limited this immuneACCESS table to in-frame rearrangements with V and J called. A share of clones is missing; checked studies link under half to unresolved V genes, and the rest is unexplained. For this sample there are a few hundred thousand clones; 87% appear just once. 5.5% to 7% of the sample goes to the ten largest clones. Sequenced material: PBMCs or T cells enriched from blood (not recorded which). These receptors all stem from a woman in her twenties or thirties who had recovered from COVID-19.

This chain links TRBV7-9 with TRBJ1-2, with 7 bases fitting TRBD1. The V segment lost 0 bases and the J segment 9 bases; nucleotides outside the gene matches: 10. Germline V gene sequence: CDR1 SEHNR, CDR2 FQNEAQ (reference sequence). The CDR3 has 15 residues. In nucleotides, the CDR3 is TGTGCCAGCAGCTTAGCGGACAGGCAACATGAGAGCTACACCTTC. Encoded protein: CASSLADRQHESYTF.

This clone is medium-sized in the sample. The chain joins TRBV14 to TRBJ1-1; D is perhaps TRBD1 (5 bases). The V end was cut by 0 bases, the J end by 1 base, with 12 bases between. CDR1 and CDR2 (germline): SGHDN, FVKESK. The CDR3 spans 16 residues. CDR3 coding DNA: TGTGCCAGCAGCCAAGATTCGTCGACAGCGAACACTGAAGCTTTCTTT. Translating gives CASSQDSSTANTEAFF.

The chain couples TRBV11-2 to TRBJ1-5; the D is unclear. The CDR3 sequence is 13 residues long. V lost 3 bases, J lost 2 bases, and 5 bases lay in between. The germline gives CDR1 SGHAT, CDR2 FQNNGV. The CDR3 protein is CASSFERNQPQHF. CDR3 DNA sequence: TGTGCCAGCAGCTTTGAGCGCAATCAGCCCCAGCATTTT.

The chain combines TRBV5-1 with TRBJ2-5, with 8 nucleotides matching TRBD1. The V gene end was trimmed by 0 bases and the J gene end by 0 bases; junction bases not matched to a gene: 7. CDR1 and CDR2 (germline): SGHRS, YFSETQ. The CDR3 runs to 17 residues. CDR3 nucleotides: TGCGCCAGCAGCTTGGCGTCAGGGGGCTTCCACCAAGAGACCCAGTACTTC. It specifies CASSLASGGFHQETQYF.

The chain links TRBV6-2 or TRBV6-3 to TRBJ1-2; 10 bases are shared with TRBD1. The V gene end was trimmed by 5 bases and the J gene end by 5 bases; junction bases not matched to a gene: 8. This CDR3 contains 15 residues. CDR1 is MNHEY and CDR2 is SVGEGT in the germline V gene. Here the CDR3 reads CASSHGDRGWYGYTF. For the CDR3, the DNA is TGTGCCAGCAGTCACGGGGACAGGGGCTGGTATGGCTACACCTTC.

The chain recombines TRBV27 with TRBJ2-2, with D possibly being TRBD2 (7 bases). The CDR3 covers 15 residues. V lost 2 bases and J 6 bases, leaving 13 bases between the germline ends. CDR1 is MNHEY and CDR2 is SMNVEV in the germline V gene (reference sequence). Here the CDR3 DNA reads TGTGCCAGCAGTTTAAGGGGGGGCGACGCCGGGGAGCTGTTTTTT. Translated: CASSLRGGDAGELFF.

The J gene is TRBJ1-1, the V gene TRBV14; D gene unclear. The V end was cut by 0 bases, the J end by 6 bases, with 8 bases between. From germline, CDR1 is SGHDN and CDR2 FVKESK. This CDR3 has 13 amino acids. Here the CDR3 DNA reads TGTGCCAGCAGCCAAGATCTGTCGTCTGAAGCTTTCTTT. Translated, it gives CASSQDLSSEAFF. The whole variable domain, filled in from reference TRBV14 and TRBJ1-1, reads EAGVTQFPSHSVIEKGQTVTLRCDPISGHDNLYWYRRVMGKEIKFLLHFVKESKQDESGMPNNRFLAERTGGTYSTLKVQPAELEDSGVYFCASSQDLSSEAFFGQGTRLTVV.

The J gene is TRBJ2-1, the V gene TRBV7-9; 9 nucleotides line up with TRBD1. There are 14 residues in the CDR3. The V gene's germline CDR1 is SEHNR and CDR2 FQNEAQ (reference sequence). With V trimmed by 7 bases and J by 7 bases, 8 bases remained unmatched. This CDR3 is CASNRDRVVNEQFF. The CDR3, as DNA: TGTGCCAGCAACCGGGACAGGGTTGTGAATGAGCAGTTCTTC.

This rearrangement joins TRBV7-9 to TRBJ1-5, with D unresolved. V shed 0 bases and J shed 9 bases, with 6 bases lying between them. Germline CDR1 reads SEHNR; CDR2 reads FQNEAQ (reference sequence). This CDR3 region has 12 residues. The chain's CDR3 is CASSLAGGPQHF. The CDR3 region has the DNA TGTGCCAGCAGCTTAGCCGGAGGGCCCCAGCATTTT.

Only one count was recorded for this clone. The rearrangement links TRBV6-1 to TRBJ1-4; weak D call: TRBD1 (5 bases). Trimming pared 0 bases from V and 14 bases from J, leaving 16 bases between. This CDR3 spans 14 amino acids. In germline, CDR1 is MNHNS, CDR2 SASEGT. CDR3 amino acids: CASSEAGRGLALFF. In DNA form, the CDR3 reads TGTGCCAGCAGTGAAGCAGGAAGGGGCCTTGCTCTGTTTTTT.

The chain links TRBV12-3 or TRBV12-4 to TRBJ1-4; unclear D gene. Deletions cut 5 bases from V and 8 bases from J, with 12 bases between. The CDR3 totals 13 residues. The CDR3 sequence is CASSANDGEKLFF. The CDR3 nucleotides are TGTGCCAGCAGTGCCAATGACGGGGAAAAACTGTTTTTT.

Remarks on this clone: The same CDR3 arises from other DNA sequences in this sample as well. This rearrangement joins TRBV7-8 to TRBJ2-7, with D unclear. The V gene's germline CDR1 is SGHVS and CDR2 FQNEAQ. Deletions cut 5 bases from V and 2 bases from J, with 4 bases between. CDR3 length: 11 residues. The CDR3 bases are TGTGCCAGCAGCCCAGCCTACGAGCAGTACTTC. It translates to CASSPAYEQYF.

V and J are TRBV29-1 and TRBJ1-1; D uncertain. CDR1 and CDR2 (germline): SQVTM, ANQGSEA. CDR3 size: 14 residues. Trimming left V 3 bases short and J 0 bases short, with 11 bases between. The CDR3 DNA follows: TGCAGCGTTGATCCTTCCGGGATGAACACTGAAGCTTTCTTT. This translates into CSVDPSGMNTEAFF.

The chain is built from TRBV5-1 and TRBJ2-1, with 8 bases matching TRBD2. After removal of 0 bases from V and 8 bases from J, the junction contained 4 bases not matched to a gene. The CDR3 totals 14 residues. The germline CDR1 and CDR2 sequences are SGHRS and YFSETQ. The CDR3 loop reads CASSLGGGSYEQFF. CDR3 DNA sequence: TGCGCCAGCAGCTTGGGCGGGGGGTCCTATGAGCAGTTCTTC.

This clone has just one count. This specimen includes other DNA sequences encoding the same CDR3. The chain couples TRBV2 to TRBJ1-2; D is ambiguous. V lost 7 bases and J lost 5, with 11 bases in between. The CDR3 contains 12 residues. Germline loops: CDR1 SNHLY, CDR2 FYNNEI. Here the CDR3 reads CASTVGRYGYTF. The CDR3 nucleotides read TGTGCCAGCACGGTAGGGAGGTATGGCTACACCTTC.

The V call is TRBV3-1 (or the pseudogene TRBV3-2), the J call TRBJ1-4; TRBD1 aligns across 9 bases. Germline V lookup: CDR1 LGHDT, CDR2 YNNKEL (reference sequence). The CDR3 contains 16 residues. Trimming took 4 bases from V and 7 from J; bases not matched to a gene: 10. CDR3 amino acids: CASSPEPGQGGEKLFF. The CDR3 nucleotides read TGTGCCAGCAGCCCCGAGCCGGGACAGGGCGGTGAAAAACTGTTTTTT.

This sequence joins TRBV30 and TRBJ1-3; a possible D gene is TRBD1 (5 bases). This CDR3 is built from 18 residues. Germline CDR1 and CDR2: GTSNPN and SVGIG (reference sequence). The V end lost 0 bases, the J end lost 0 bases, and 18 bases lay between the germline ends. The CDR3 protein is CAWSVRKGFPYSGNTIYF. As DNA, the CDR3 is TGTGCCTGGAGTGTGCGGAAGGGGTTCCCATACTCTGGAAACACCATATATTTT.

The V and J genes are TRBV9 and TRBJ1-2; D perhaps matches TRBD1 (5 bases). This CDR3 comprises 14 residues. V shed 0 bases and J shed 4 bases, with 10 bases lying between them. From germline, CDR1 is SGDLS and CDR2 YYNGEE. Here the CDR3 reads CASSVAQGSYGYTF. The CDR3 bases are TGTGCCAGCAGCGTAGCTCAGGGAAGCTATGGCTACACCTTC.

This clone has only one observation. V and J are TRBV3-1 (or the pseudogene TRBV3-2) and TRBJ1-2; 8 bases line up with TRBD1. Per germline, CDR1 LGHDT and CDR2 YNNKEL (reference sequence). The CDR3 totals 16 residues. Losses at the gene ends were 4 bases for V and 0 bases for J; bases not matched to a gene: 7. CDR3 nucleotides: TGTGCCAGCAGCCGAGCCCGGACAGGGCCTAACTATGGCTACACCTTC. It yields the protein CASSRARTGPNYGYTF.

The chain combines TRBV5-4 with TRBJ1-4; D is unclear. The germline CDR1 and CDR2 sequences are SGHNT and YYREEE (reference sequence). The V end was cut by 4 bases, the J end by 2 bases, with 9 bases between. CDR3 length equals 14 residues. CDR3 in amino acids: CASSLSGTNEKLFF. The CDR3 DNA reads as TGTGCCAGCAGCCTTTCCGGGACTAATGAAAAACTGTTTTTT.

V is TRBV4-2 and J is TRBJ2-5; 7 bases line up with TRBD2. Losses at the gene ends were 4 bases for V and 2 bases for J; bases not matched to a gene: 4. The CDR3 sequence is 14 residues long. The V gene's germline CDR1 is LGHNA and CDR2 YNFKEQ. CDR3 in DNA: TGTGCCAGCAGCCTCCGGGGGGTACAAGAGACCCAGTACTTC. Amino acid sequence: CASSLRGVQETQYF.

The V gene is TRBV11-2, the J gene TRBJ1-3; D unresolved. This CDR3 is built from 12 residues. CDR1 is SGHAT and CDR2 is FQNNGV in the germline V gene. Trimming left V 5 bases short and J 2 bases short, with 4 bases between. CDR3: CASSPAGNTIYF. CDR3 sequence (DNA): TGTGCCAGCAGCCCGGCTGGAAACACCATATATTTT.

The rearrangement links TRBV4-1 to TRBJ2-1; D ambiguous. The CDR3 consists of 14 residues. In germline, CDR1 is MGHRA, CDR2 YSYEKL. Trimming cost V 0 bases and J 2 bases, with 5 bases left between them. CDR3 sequence (DNA): TGCGCCAGCAGCCAAGATTTAACCTACAATGAGCAGTTCTTC. This gives the protein CASSQDLTYNEQFF.

This rearrangement joins TRBV6-1 to TRBJ2-2, with TRBD1 matching over 8 bases. V lost 2 bases, J lost 3 bases, and 2 bases stayed unmatched. Germline values: CDR1 MNHNS, CDR2 SASEGT. This CDR3 spans 15 amino acids. The CDR3 coding sequence is TGTGCCAGCAGTGAACGGACAGGGCACACCGGGGAGCTGTTTTTT. Its protein product is CASSERTGHTGELFF.

This clone was counted once. V usage is TRBV10-3 and J usage is TRBJ1-1; no clear D. Trimming shortened V by 6 bases and J by 1 base, and 9 bases separated the two germline ends. The CDR3 has 13 amino acids. Germline loops: CDR1 ENHRY, CDR2 SYGVKD. DNA of the CDR3: TGTGCCATCAGAGCTACAGAGAACACTGAAGCTTTCTTT. This codes for CAIRATENTEAFF.